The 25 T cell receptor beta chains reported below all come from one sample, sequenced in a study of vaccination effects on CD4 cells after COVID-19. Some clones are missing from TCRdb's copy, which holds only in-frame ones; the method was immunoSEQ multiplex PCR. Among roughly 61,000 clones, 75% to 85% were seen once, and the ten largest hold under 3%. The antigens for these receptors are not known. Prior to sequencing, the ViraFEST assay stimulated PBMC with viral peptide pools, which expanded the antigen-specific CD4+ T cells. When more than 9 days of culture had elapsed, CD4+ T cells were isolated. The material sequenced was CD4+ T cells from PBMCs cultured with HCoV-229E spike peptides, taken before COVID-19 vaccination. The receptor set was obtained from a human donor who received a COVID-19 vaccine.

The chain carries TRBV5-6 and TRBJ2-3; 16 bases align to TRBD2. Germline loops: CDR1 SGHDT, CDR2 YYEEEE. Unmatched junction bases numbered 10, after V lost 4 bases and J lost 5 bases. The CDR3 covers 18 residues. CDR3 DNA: TGTGCCAGCAGCACCCCAGGGACTAGCGGGGGGGTGATAGATACGCAGTATTTT. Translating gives CASSTPGTSGGVIDTQYF.

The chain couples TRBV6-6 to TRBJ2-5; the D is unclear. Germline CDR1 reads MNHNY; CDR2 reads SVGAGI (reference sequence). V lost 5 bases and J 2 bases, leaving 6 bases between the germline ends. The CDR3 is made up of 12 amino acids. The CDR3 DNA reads TGTGCCAGCAGTCCGCATCAAGAGACCCAGTACTTC. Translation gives CASSPHQETQYF.

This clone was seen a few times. The CDR3 loop reads CASSLAALKDNEQFF. The CDR3 DNA follows: TGCGCCAGCAGCTTGGCCGCACTCAAGGACAATGAGCAGTTCTTC. The gene calls are TRBV5-1 and TRBJ2-1; unclear D gene. Per the germline V gene, CDR1 is SGHRS and CDR2 is YFSETQ. V was trimmed by 0 bases and J by 5 bases, leaving 12 bases between them. This CDR3 is 15 amino acids long.

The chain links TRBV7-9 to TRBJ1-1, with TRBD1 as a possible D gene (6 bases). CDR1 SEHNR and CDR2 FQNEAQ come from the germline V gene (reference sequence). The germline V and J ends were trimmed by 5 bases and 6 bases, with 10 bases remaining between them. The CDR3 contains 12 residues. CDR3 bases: TGTGCCAGCAGCACCCCAGGGGCTGAAGCTTTCTTT. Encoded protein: CASSTPGAEAFF. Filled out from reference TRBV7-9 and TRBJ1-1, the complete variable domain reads DTGVSQNPRHKITKRGQNVTFRCDPISEHNRLYWYRQTLGQGPEFLTYFQNEAQLEKSRLLSDRFSAERPKGSFSTLEIQRTEQGDSAMYLCASSTPGAEAFFGQGTRLTVV.

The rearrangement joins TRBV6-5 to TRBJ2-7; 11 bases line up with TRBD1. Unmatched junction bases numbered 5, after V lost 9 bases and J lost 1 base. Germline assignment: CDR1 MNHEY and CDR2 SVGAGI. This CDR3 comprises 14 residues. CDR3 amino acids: CASLDRGLSYEQYV. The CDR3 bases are TGTGCCAGTTTGGACAGGGGGCTGTCCTACGAGCAGTACGTC.

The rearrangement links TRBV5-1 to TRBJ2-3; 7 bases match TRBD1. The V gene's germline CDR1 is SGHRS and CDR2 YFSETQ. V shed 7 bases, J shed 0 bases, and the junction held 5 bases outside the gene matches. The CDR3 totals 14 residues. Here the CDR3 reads CASGGQASTDTQYF. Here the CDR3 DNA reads TGCGCCAGCGGAGGACAGGCTAGCACAGATACGCAGTATTTT.

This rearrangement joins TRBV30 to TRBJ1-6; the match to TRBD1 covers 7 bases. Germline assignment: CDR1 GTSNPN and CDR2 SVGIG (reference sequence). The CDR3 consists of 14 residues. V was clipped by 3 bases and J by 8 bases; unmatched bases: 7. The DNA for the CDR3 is TGTGCCTGGAGATCTGAGGGGGCGTATTCACCCCTCCACTTT. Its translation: CAWRSEGAYSPLHF.

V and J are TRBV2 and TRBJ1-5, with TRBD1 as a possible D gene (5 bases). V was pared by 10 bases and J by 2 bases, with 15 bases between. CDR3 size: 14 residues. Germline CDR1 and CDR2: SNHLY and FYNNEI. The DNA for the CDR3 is TGTGCCATGGGGCCCGGAGGAGGCAATCAGCCCCAGCATTTT. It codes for CAMGPGGGNQPQHF.

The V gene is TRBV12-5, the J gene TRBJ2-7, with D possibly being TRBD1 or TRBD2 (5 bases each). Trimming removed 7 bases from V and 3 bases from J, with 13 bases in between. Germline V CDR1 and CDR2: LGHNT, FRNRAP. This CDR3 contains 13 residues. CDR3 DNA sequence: TGTGCTAGTGCTTCAGGGAGAGGCTACGAGCAGTACGTC. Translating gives CASASGRGYEQYV.

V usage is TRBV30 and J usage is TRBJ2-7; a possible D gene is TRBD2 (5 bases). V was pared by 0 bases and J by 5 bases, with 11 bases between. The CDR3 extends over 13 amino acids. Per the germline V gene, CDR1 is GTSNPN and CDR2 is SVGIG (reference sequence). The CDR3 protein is CAWSVPSGNEQYV. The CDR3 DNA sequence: TGTGCCTGGAGTGTACCATCGGGAAACGAGCAGTACGTC.

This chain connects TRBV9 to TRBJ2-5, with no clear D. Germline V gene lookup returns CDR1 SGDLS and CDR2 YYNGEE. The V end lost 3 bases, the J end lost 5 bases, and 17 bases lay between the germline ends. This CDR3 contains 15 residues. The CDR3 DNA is TGTGCCAGCAGCGGTTGGAGAGAGCGTGGGGAGACCCAGTACTTC. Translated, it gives CASSGWRERGETQYF.

CDR3 region: CASTSIQGARGYTF. The CDR3, as DNA: TGTGCCAGCACTTCTATACAGGGGGCGCGTGGCTACACCTTC. The genes are TRBV6-5 and TRBJ1-2; 9 positions match TRBD1. The V and J ends lost 7 bases and 7 bases, in that order; junction bases with no gene match: 10. The germline gives CDR1 MNHEY, CDR2 SVGAGI. The CDR3 runs 14 residues.

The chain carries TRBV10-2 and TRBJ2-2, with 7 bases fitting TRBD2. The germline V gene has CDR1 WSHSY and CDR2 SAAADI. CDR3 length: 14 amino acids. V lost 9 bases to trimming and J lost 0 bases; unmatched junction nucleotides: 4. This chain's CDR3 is CASWGGTNTGELFF. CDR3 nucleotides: TGCGCCAGTTGGGGGGGTACGAACACCGGGGAGCTGTTTTTT.

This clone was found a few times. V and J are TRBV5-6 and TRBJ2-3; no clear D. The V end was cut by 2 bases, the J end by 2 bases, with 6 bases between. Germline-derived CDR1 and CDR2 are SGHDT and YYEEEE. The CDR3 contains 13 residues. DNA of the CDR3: TGTGCCAGCAGCTTCTACAACACAGATACGCAGTATTTT. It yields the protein CASSFYNTDTQYF.

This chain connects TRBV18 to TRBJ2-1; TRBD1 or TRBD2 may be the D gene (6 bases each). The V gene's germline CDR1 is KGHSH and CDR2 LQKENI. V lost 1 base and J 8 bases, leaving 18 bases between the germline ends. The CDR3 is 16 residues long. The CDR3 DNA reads TGTGCCAGCTCACCACAGGGGGGTATTATGGTCCATGAGCAGTTCTTC. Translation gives CASSPQGGIMVHEQFF. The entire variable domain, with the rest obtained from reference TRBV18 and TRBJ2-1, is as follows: NAGVMQNPRHLVRRRGQEARLRCSPMKGHSHVYWYRQLPEEGLKFMVYLQKENIIDESGMPKERFSAEFPKEGPSILRIQQVVRGDSAAYFCASSPQGGIMVHEQFFGPGTRLTVL.

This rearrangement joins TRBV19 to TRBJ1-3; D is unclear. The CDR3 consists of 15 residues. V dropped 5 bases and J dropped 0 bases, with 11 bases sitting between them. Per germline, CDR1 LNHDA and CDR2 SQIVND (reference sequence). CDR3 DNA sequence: TGTGCCAGTAGTGACCGCGGGCCCTCTGGAAACACCATATATTTT. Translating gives CASSDRGPSGNTIYF.

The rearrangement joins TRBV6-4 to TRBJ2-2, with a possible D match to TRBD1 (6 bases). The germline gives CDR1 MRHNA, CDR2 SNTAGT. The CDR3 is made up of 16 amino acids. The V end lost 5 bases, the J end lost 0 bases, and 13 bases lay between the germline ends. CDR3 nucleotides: TGTGCCAGCAGTCTCTTCGGACAGACGAACACCGGGGAGCTGTTTTTT. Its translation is CASSLFGQTNTGELFF.

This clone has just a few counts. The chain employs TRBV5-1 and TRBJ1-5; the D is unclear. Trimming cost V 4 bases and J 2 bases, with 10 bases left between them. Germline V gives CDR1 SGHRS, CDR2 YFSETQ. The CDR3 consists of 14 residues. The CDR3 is CASSLGSGNQPQHF. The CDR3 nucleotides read TGCGCCAGCAGCCTGGGATCTGGCAATCAGCCCCAGCATTTT.

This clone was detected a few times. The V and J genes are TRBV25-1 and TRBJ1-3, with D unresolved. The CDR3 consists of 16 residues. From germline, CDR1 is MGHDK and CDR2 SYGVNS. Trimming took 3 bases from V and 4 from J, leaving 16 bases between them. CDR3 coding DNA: TGTGCCAGCAGTGAGTATTCCAGCGCTGCAGGAAACACCATATATTTT. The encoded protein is CASSEYSSAAGNTIYF.

For the CDR3, the DNA is TGTGCCAGCAAGAAAGACAGGGGGCTAGGCTACACCTTC. Its protein is CASKKDRGLGYTF. The chain links TRBV27 to TRBJ1-2, with 10 bases lining up with TRBD1. J gave up 8 bases and V 7 bases, and 7 bases lay outside the gene matches. Germline lookup yields CDR1 MNHEY and CDR2 SMNVEV (reference sequence). CDR3 size: 13 residues.

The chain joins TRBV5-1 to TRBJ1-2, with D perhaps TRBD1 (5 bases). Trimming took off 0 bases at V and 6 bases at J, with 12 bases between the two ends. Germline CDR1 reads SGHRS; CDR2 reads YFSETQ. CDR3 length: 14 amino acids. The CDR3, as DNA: TGCGCCAGCAGCTTGGTAGCAGGGTCGGATGGCTACACCTTC. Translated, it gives CASSLVAGSDGYTF.

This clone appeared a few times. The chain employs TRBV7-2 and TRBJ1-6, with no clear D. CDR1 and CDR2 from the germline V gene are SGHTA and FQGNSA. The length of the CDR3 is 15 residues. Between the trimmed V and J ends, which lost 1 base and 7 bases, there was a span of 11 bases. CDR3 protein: CASSLVPVGNSPLHF. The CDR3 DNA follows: TGTGCCAGCAGCTTAGTCCCTGTAGGGAATTCACCCCTCCACTTT.

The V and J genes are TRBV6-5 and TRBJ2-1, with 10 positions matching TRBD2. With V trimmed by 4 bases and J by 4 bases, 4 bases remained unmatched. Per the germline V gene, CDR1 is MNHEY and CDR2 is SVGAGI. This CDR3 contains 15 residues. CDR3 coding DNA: TGTGCCAGCAGTTCCTTTAGCGGGGGGTACAATGAGCAGTTCTTC. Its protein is CASSSFSGGYNEQFF.

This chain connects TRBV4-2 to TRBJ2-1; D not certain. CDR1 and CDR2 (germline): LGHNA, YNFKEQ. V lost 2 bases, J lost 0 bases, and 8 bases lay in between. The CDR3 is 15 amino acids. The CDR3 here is CASSQRVDSYNEQFF. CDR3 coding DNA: TGTGCCAGCAGCCAAAGAGTGGACTCCTACAATGAGCAGTTCTTC.

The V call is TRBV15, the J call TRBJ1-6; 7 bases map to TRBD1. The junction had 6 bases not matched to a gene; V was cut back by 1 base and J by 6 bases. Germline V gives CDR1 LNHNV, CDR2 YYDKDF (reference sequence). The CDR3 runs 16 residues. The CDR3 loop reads CATSRGDRVFNSPLHF. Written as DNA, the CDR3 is TGTGCCACCAGCAGAGGGGACAGAGTTTTTAATTCACCCCTCCACTTT. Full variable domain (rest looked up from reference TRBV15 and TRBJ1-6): DAMVIQNPRYQVTQFGKPVTLSCSQTLNHNVMYWYQQKSSQAPKLLFHYYDKDFNNEADTPDNFQSRRPNTSFCFLDIRSPGLGDTAMYLCATSRGDRVFNSPLHFGNGTRLTVT.